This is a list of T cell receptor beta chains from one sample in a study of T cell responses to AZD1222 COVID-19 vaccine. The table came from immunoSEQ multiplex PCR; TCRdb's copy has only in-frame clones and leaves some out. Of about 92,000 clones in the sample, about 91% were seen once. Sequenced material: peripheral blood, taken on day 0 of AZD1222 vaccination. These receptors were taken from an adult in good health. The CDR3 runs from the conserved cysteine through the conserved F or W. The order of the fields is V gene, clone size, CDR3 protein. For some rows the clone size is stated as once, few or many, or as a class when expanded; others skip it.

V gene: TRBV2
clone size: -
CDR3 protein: CASSEVSSNEKLFF

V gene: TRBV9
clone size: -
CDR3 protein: CASSSGIGNQPQHF

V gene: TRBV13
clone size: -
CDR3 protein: CASSSSPGQGEKLFF

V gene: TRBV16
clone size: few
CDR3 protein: CASSQLSYEQYF

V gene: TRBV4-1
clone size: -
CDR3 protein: CASSQDLFNSPLHF

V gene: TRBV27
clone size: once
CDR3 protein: CASTVPGQHNQPQHF

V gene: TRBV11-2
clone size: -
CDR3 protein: CASSNDPGASNQPQHF

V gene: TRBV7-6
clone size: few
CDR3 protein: CASSRGHGGNTEAFF

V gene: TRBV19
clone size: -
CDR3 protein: CASRVTPTYSYNEQFF

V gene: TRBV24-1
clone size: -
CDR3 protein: CATSEEDRLDRDTQYF

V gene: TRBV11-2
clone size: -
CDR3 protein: CASSLDPMNTEAFF

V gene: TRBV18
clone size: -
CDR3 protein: CASSRTGNGYTF

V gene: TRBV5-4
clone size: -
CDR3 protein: CASSRGQDNEQFF

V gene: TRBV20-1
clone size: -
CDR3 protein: CSASRQQSVNNQPQHF

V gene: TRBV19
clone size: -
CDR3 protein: CASSISGHNHNQPQHF

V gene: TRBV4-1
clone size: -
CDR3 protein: CASSHRQGSDTQYF

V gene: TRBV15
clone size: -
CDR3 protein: CATRPGQGVHEQYF

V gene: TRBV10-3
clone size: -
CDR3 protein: CAINRDRNTEAFF

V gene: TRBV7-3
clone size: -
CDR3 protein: CASSLWDSSEAFF

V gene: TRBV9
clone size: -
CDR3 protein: CASSEYDRTDSPLHF

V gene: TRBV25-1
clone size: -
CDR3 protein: CASSRQGTYNEQFF

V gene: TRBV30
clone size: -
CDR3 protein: CAWSVQRRGSYNEQFF

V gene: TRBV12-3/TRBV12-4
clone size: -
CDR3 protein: CASASGGLTEAFF

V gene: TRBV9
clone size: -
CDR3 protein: CASSAHPNTEAFF

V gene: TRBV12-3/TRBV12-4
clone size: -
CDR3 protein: CASSWTTEAFF

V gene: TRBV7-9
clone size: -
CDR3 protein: CASSLDNNPSYEQYF

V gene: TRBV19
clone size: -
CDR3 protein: CASSFGGAYGYTF

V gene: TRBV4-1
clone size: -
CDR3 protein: CASARLAGEGEQFF

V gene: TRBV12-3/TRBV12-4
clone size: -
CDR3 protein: CASSQTTNEKLFF

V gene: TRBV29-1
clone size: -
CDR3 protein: CSVESGTSGKETQYF

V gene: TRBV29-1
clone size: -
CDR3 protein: CSVGVNNYGYTF

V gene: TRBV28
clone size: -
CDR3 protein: CASSLGTSGRGYEQYF

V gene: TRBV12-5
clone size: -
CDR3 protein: CASGSLRQEAVVRETQYF

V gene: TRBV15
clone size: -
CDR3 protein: CATSGLAGVGYNEQFF

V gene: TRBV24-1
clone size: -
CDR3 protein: CATSDQGNEQFF

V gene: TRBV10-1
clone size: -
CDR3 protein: CASSKDRSYEQYF

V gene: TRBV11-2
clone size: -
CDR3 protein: CASSLEPTEAFF

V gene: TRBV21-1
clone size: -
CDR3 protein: CASSNPGTGSFTGELFF

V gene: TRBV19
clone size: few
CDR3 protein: CASSISGQYGYTF

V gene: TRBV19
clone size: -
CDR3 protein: CASDVGGARSSPLHF

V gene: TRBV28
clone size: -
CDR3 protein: CASSPPGQGVPSSPNIQYF